These 3 T cell receptor beta chains came from one sample sequenced in a study of T cell changes during pregnancy in multiple sclerosis. Profiled with immunoSEQ multiplex PCR; TCRdb holds only in-frame clones, not every one. The repertoire includes 50,000 or so clones, 80% to 95% of them detected once, and roughly 3.9% sits in the top ten. Sequencing used CD8+ T cells from peripheral blood mononuclear cells, obtained after pregnancy. Receptors originate from a female donor with multiple sclerosis, enrolled in a pregnancy study.

This rearrangement joins TRBV9 to TRBJ2-1, with unresolved D. V was clipped by 4 bases and J by 8 bases, with 7 bases between them. The CDR3 runs to 11 residues. Germline V gives CDR1 SGDLS, CDR2 YYNGEE. CDR3 in DNA: TGTGCCAGCAGCCGCTCGGATGAGCAGTTCTTC. Translating gives CASSRSDEQFF.

The gene calls are TRBV7-2 and TRBJ1-2; 8 bases agree with TRBD1. With 5 bases clipped from V and 6 bases from J, the junction kept 17 bases outside the gene matches. Germline V gives CDR1 SGHTA, CDR2 FQGNSA. CDR3 length equals 17 residues. CDR3 amino acids: CASSHPTGAQPADGYTF. The CDR3, as DNA: TGTGCCAGCAGCCATCCGACAGGGGCTCAGCCGGCGGATGGCTACACCTTC.

This sequence joins TRBV7-3 and TRBJ2-1; 9 bases fit TRBD2. The J segment lost 5 bases and the V segment lost 1 base, leaving 0 bases of the junction unmatched. This CDR3 contains 14 residues. CDR1 is SGHTA and CDR2 is FQGTGA in the germline V gene. The chain's CDR3 is CASSLIAGDNEQFF. In DNA form, the CDR3 reads TGTGCCAGCAGCTTAATAGCGGGAGACAATGAGCAGTTCTTC.